At least ten counts were recorded for the clone carrying this TCR beta chain. Its antigen is unidentified. Only Caucasian adults living in Nashville, Tennessee served as donors. Genomic DNA of every subset was divided equally among multiple immunoSEQ plates. Profiled with immunoSEQ multiplex PCR; TCRdb holds only in-frame clones, not every one. The sample includes 450,000 to 500,000 clones, around 73% of them seen just once. This entry comes from a study of shared clonotypes between healthy human individuals. Study background: Three men and a couple of women, aged 18 to 49, were donors. Overall study results and limits: The sole specimen, blood, was sampled, and tissue repertoires likely differ.

Unmatched junction bases numbered 5, after V lost 5 bases and J lost 4 bases. This CDR3 has 15 residues. CDR1 and CDR2 from the germline V gene are SGHVS and FNYEAQ. This chain connects TRBV7-6 to TRBJ2-1; 10 bases are shared with TRBD2. The sequenced sample was PBMCs. This clonotype was obtained from a woman in her thirties or forties in good health. Some clones in this sample may be carry-over from other donors' samples. The CDR3 nucleotides are TGTGCCAGCAGCCCAGCGGGAGGGGGGTACAATGAGCAGTTCTTC. This translates into CASSPAGGGYNEQFF.